The rows below give T cell receptor beta chains drawn from one sample of a study of CD8 T cells in Susac syndrome. TCRdb analysed the immunoSEQ multiplex PCR reads with MiXCR anew, one entry per CDR3 protein. Altogether 45,000 to 60,000 distinct CDR3 sequences are present, 85% to 95% being singletons, with the ten largest covering approximately 0.49%. Sequencing used CD8+ T cells from PBMCs. These receptors originate from a human donor with multiple sclerosis. Each CDR3 is given with its conserved first and last residue. D genes are given only for firm matches. Clone size appears in some rows only: once, few, many, or a class for an expanded clone.

NA	TRBV7-2	NA	TRBJ1-2	CASTTYGYTF	TGTGCCAGCACTACCTATGGCTACACCTTC
NA	TRBV4-1	NA	TRBJ1-1	CASSQVNLGGTEAFF	TGCGCCAGCAGCCAAGTGAACTTGGGGGGCACTGAAGCTTTCTTT
NA	TRBV6-5	NA	TRBJ1-5	CASSYSRGNQPQHF	TGTGCCAGCAGTTACTCGAGAGGGAATCAGCCCCAGCATTTT
NA	TRBV28	NA	TRBJ2-5	CASSWSLPYTGETQYF	TGTGCCAGCAGTTGGAGCCTACCCTACACAGGAGAGACCCAGTACTTC
NA	TRBV9	NA	TRBJ2-5	CASSVVGASWETQYF	TGTGCCAGCAGCGTAGTCGGAGCATCTTGGGAGACCCAGTACTTC
NA	TRBV7-8	NA	TRBJ1-1	CASSLGYRGFGTEAFF	TGTGCCAGCAGCTTAGGTTATAGAGGGTTCGGCACTGAAGCTTTCTTT
NA	TRBV11-2	TRBD1	TRBJ2-5	CASSFGQGQETQYF	TGTGCCAGCAGCTTCGGACAGGGGCAAGAGACCCAGTACTTC
NA	TRBV15	TRBD1	TRBJ1-6	CATSRTGAPLHF	TGTGCCACCAGCAGGACAGGGGCACCCCTCCACTTT
NA	TRBV4-3	TRBD1	TRBJ1-1	CASSHRTGYLEAFF	TGCGCCAGCAGCCACCGGACAGGGTACCTTGAAGCTTTCTTT
once	TRBV28	TRBD2	TRBJ2-2	CASSLQAGTRKNTGELFF	TGTGCCAGCAGTTTACAAGCCGGGACTAGAAAGAACACCGGGGAGCTGTTTTTT
NA	TRBV12-5	TRBD1	TRBJ1-2	CASGEGQVVGYTF	TGTGCTAGTGGTGAGGGACAGGTCGTTGGCTACACCTTC
NA	TRBV29-1	NA	TRBJ1-2	CSATLQGEGAYGYTF	TGCAGCGCCACTCTACAGGGAGAAGGCGCCTATGGCTACACCTTC
NA	TRBV5-1	TRBD1	TRBJ1-2	CASSLVGTGDRANYGYTF	TGCGCCAGCAGCTTGGTGGGGACAGGGGACCGGGCTAACTATGGCTACACCTTC
NA	TRBV4-2	TRBD2	TRBJ2-1	CASSQGPSGADNEQFF	TGTGCCAGCAGCCAAGGACCTAGCGGGGCCGACAATGAGCAGTTCTTC
once	TRBV2	NA	TRBJ2-5	CASTEAGPSETQYF	TGTGCCAGCACCGAGGCGGGGCCCTCAGAGACCCAGTACTTC
once	TRBV4-3	NA	TRBJ1-1	CASSQGEDTEAFF	TGCGCCAGCAGCCAAGGTGAGGACACTGAAGCTTTCTTT